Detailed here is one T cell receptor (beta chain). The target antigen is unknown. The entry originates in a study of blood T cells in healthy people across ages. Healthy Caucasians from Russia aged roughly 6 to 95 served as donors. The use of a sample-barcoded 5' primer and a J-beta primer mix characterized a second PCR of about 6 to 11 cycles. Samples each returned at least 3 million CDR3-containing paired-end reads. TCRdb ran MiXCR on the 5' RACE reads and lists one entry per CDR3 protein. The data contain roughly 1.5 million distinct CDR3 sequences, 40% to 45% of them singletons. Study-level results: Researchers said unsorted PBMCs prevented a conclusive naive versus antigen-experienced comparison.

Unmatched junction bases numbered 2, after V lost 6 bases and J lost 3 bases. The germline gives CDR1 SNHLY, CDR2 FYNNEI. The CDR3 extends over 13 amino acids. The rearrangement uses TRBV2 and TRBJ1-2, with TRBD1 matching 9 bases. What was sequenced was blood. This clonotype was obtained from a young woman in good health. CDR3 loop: CASRRDRDYGYTF. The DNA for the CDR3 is TGTGCCAGCAGACGGGACAGGGACTATGGCTACACCTTC.